This T cell receptor (beta chain) emerged from a study of radiation and T cells in renal cell carcinoma. Study observations and caveats: In blood, top tumor clones expanded by 2 weeks, shrinking by 4.

As to this clone: Its antigen is not identified.

Libraries were prepared by immunoSEQ multiplex PCR; TCRdb keeps only in-frame clonotypes and omits some of them. The data show 70,000 to 90,000 clones, 80% to 90% seen once. Described time point: blood 2 weeks post-SBRT. Treatment meaning: 15 Gy SBRT to primary tumor, nephrectomy 4 weeks later. This CDR3 has 15 residues. Germline V CDR1 and CDR2: MGHRA, YSYEKL. V lost 1 base and J 4 bases, leaving 13 bases between the germline ends. The receptor was derived from a woman in her fifties or sixties with renal cell carcinoma. The rearrangement links TRBV4-1 to TRBJ1-2; D gene unclear. The sample was blood, taken from a patient whose treatment included radiotherapy and nephrectomy. The CDR3 bases are TGCGCCAGCAGCCAAGTTGCCAGAAATCCCTATGGCTACACCTTC. Translating it yields CASSQVARNPYGYTF.